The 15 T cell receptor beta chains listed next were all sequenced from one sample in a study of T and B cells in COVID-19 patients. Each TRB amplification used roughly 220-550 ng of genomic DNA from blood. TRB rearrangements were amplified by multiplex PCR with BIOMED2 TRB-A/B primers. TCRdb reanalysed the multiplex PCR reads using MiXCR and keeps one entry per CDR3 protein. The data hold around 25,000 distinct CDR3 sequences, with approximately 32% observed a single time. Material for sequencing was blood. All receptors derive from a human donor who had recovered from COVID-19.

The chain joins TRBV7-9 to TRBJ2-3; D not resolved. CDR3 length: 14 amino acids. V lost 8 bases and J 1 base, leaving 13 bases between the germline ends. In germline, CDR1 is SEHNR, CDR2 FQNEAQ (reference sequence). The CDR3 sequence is CASRTFPGTDTQYF. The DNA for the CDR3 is TGTGCCAGCCGGACGTTCCCGGGCACAGATACGCAGTATTTT.

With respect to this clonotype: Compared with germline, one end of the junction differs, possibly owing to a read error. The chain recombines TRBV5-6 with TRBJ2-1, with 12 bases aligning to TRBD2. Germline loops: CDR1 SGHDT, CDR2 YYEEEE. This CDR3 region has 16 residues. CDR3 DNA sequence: TGCGCCAGCAGCCTTCAAGGACTAGCGGGAAATAATGAGCAGTTCTTC. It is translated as CASSLQGLAGNNEQFF.

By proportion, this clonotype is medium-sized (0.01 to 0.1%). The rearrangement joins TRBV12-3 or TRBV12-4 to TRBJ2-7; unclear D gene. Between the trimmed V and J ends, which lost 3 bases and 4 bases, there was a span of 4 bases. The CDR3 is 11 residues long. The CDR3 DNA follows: TGTGCCAGCAGTTTTGAGTACGAGCAGTACTTC. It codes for CASSFEYEQYF.

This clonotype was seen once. The CDR3 loop reads CASSPGTGYEQYF. The CDR3 bases are TGTGCCAGCAGTCCCGGGACAGGCTACGAGCAGTACTTC. The chain combines TRBV27 with TRBJ2-7, with 8 positions matching TRBD1. The length of the CDR3 is 13 residues. CDR1 is MNHEY and CDR2 is SMNVEV in the germline V gene (reference sequence). The trim removed 5 bases at V and 3 bases at J, leaving 3 bases unmatched.

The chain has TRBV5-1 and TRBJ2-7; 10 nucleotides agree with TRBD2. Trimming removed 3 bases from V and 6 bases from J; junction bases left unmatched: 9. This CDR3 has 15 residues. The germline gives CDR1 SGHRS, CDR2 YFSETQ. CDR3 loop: CASSYDGLAVGEQYF. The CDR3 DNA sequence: TGCGCCAGCAGCTATGATGGACTAGCGGTCGGCGAGCAGTACTTC.

CDR3 amino acids: CASRGLAGQGEQFF. In DNA form, the CDR3 reads TGTGCCAGTAGGGGACTAGCGGGACAGGGTGAGCAGTTCTTC. The chain is built from TRBV19 and TRBJ2-1; 13 nucleotides agree with TRBD2. CDR3 length: 14 amino acids. V dropped 6 bases and J dropped 9; count of bases not matched to a gene: 5. Looked up from germline, CDR1 is LNHDA and CDR2 is SQIVND (reference sequence).

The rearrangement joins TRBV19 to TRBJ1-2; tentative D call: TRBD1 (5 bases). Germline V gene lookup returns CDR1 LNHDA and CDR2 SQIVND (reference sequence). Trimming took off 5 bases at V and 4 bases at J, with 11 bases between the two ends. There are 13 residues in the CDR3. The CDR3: CASSRTSSYGYTF. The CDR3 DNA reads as TGTGCCAGTAGTCGGACATCTTCCTATGGCTACACCTTC. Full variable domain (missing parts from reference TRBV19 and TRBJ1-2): DGGITQSPKYLFRKEGQNVTLSCEQNLNHDAMYWYRQDPGQGLRLIYYSQIVNDFQKGDIAEGYSVSREKKESFPLTVTSAQKNPTAFYLCASSRTSSYGYTFGSGTRLTVV.

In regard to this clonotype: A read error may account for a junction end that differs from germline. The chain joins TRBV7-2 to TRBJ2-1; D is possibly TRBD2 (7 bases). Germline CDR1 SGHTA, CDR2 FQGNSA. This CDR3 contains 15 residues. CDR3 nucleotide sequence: TGTGCCAGCACCTTAGGGGGGGTAGGTGTCAATGAGCAGTTCTTC. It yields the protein CASTLGGVGVNEQFF. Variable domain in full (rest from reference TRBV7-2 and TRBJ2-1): GAGVSQSPSNKVTEKGKDVELRCDPISGHTALYWYRQSLGQGLEFLIYFQGNSAPDKSGLPSDRFSAERTGGSVSTLTIQRTQQEDSAVYLCASTLGGVGVNEQFFGPGTRLTVL.

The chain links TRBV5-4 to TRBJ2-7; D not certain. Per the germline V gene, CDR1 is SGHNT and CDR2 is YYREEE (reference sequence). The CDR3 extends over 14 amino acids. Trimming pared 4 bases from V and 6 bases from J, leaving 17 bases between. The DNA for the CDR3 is TGTGCCAGCAGCCCCGGTTCTGGCCCAACCGAGCAGTACTTC. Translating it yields CASSPGSGPTEQYF.

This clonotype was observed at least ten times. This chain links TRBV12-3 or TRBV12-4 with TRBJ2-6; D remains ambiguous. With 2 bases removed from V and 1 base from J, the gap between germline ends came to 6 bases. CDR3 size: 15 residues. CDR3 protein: CASSLPLSGANVLTF. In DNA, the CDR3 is TGTGCCAGCAGTTTACCACTATCTGGGGCCAACGTCCTGACTTTC.

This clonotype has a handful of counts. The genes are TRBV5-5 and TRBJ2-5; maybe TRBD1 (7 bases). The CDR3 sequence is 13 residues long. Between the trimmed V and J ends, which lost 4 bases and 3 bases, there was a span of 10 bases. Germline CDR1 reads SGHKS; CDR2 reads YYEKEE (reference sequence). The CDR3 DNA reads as TGTGCCAGCAGCCGCGGGACAGAAGAGACCCAGTACTTC. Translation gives CASSRGTEETQYF.

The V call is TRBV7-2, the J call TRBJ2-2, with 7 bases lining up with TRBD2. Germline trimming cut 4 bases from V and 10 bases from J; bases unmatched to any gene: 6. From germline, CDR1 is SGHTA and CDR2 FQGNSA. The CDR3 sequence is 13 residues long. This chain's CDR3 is CASSWGGATELFF. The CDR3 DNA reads TGTGCCAGCAGCTGGGGAGGGGCTACGGAGCTGTTTTTT.

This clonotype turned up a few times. This CDR3 is CASSPMTGNTEAFF. In DNA form, the CDR3 reads TGTGCCAGCTCTCCCATGACAGGGAACACTGAAGCTTTCTTT. The genes are TRBV18 and TRBJ1-1, with D possibly being TRBD1 (6 bases). The length of the CDR3 is 14 residues. Germline loops: CDR1 KGHSH, CDR2 LQKENI. V was pared by 6 bases and J by 1 base, with 12 bases between.

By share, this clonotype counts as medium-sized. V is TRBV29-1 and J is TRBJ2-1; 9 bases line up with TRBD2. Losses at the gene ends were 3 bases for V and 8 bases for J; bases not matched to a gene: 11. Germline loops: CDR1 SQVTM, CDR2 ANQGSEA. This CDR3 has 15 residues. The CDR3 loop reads CSVDHSGSGLDEQFF. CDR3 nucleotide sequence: TGCAGCGTTGATCATAGCGGGAGTGGCTTGGATGAGCAGTTCTTC.

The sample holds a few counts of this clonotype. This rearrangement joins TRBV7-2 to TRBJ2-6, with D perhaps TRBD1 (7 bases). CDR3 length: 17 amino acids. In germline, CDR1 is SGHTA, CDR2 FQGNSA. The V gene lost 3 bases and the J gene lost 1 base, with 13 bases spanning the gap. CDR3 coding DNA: TGTGCCAGCAGCTTGCGGACAGGAGGGTCTGGGGCCAACGTCCTGACTTTC. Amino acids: CASSLRTGGSGANVLTF.